Listed below are T cell receptor beta chains from one sample, sequenced in a study of T cell responses to AZD1222 COVID-19 vaccine. The repertoire was sequenced with immunoSEQ multiplex PCR; TCRdb's copy has only in-frame clones and lacks some. The repertoire holds 140,000 to 150,000 clones, with 80% to 90% as singletons. Source: peripheral blood, taken on day 0 of AZD1222 vaccination. The receptors originated from an adult in good health. Both conserved end residues are part of each CDR3. Fields, in order: J gene, D gene, V gene, clone size, CDR3 protein, CDR3 DNA. A D gene is named only where the DNA matches it firmly. The listing skips clone size in some rows; elsewhere it reads once, few, many or a size class.

j_call: TRBJ2-1
d_call: -
v_call: TRBV27
clone_size: once
cdr3_aa: CASSPDYFTYNEQFF
cdr3_nt: TGTGCCAGCAGCCCGGACTACTTTACCTACAATGAGCAGTTCTTC

j_call: TRBJ1-6
d_call: TRBD1
v_call: TRBV27
clone_size: -
cdr3_aa: CASSADRAGNSPLHF
cdr3_nt: TGTGCCAGCAGTGCAGACAGGGCAGGAAATTCACCCCTCCACTTT

j_call: TRBJ2-3
d_call: -
v_call: TRBV2
clone_size: -
cdr3_aa: CASSDNLGSVTDTQYF
cdr3_nt: TGTGCCAGCAGTGATAACCTGGGGAGCGTCACAGATACGCAGTATTTT

j_call: TRBJ2-7
d_call: -
v_call: TRBV2
clone_size: few
cdr3_aa: CASGGHESEQYF
cdr3_nt: TGTGCCAGCGGGGGCCATGAGTCCGAGCAGTACTTC

j_call: TRBJ1-3
d_call: -
v_call: TRBV7-9
clone_size: -
cdr3_aa: CASSSYMSSGNTIYF
cdr3_nt: TGTGCCAGCAGCTCCTACATGAGCTCTGGAAACACCATATATTTT

j_call: TRBJ2-2
d_call: -
v_call: TRBV4-1
clone_size: -
cdr3_aa: CASNPGSTGELFF
cdr3_nt: TGCGCCAGCAACCCCGGGAGTACCGGGGAGCTGTTTTTT

j_call: TRBJ1-2
d_call: -
v_call: TRBV11-2
clone_size: -
cdr3_aa: CASSFTPYGDYGYTF
cdr3_nt: TGTGCCAGCAGCTTTACCCCCTACGGAGACTATGGCTACACCTTC

j_call: TRBJ2-7
d_call: -
v_call: TRBV5-4
clone_size: -
cdr3_aa: CASSLDTYEQYF
cdr3_nt: TGTGCCAGCAGCTTGGACACCTACGAGCAGTACTTC

j_call: TRBJ2-6
d_call: -
v_call: TRBV6-4
clone_size: -
cdr3_aa: CASRYGRRPANVLTF
cdr3_nt: TGTGCCAGCAGATATGGACGTCGTCCGGCCAACGTCCTGACTTTC

j_call: TRBJ2-7
d_call: TRBD2
v_call: TRBV11-2
clone_size: -
cdr3_aa: CASSLEPPSGPSYEQYF
cdr3_nt: TGTGCCAGCAGCTTAGAACCCCCTAGCGGGCCCTCCTACGAGCAGTACTTC

j_call: TRBJ2-3
d_call: -
v_call: TRBV28
clone_size: -
cdr3_aa: CASRPTWDTQYF
cdr3_nt: TGTGCCAGCAGACCGACTTGGGATACGCAGTATTTT

j_call: TRBJ2-2
d_call: -
v_call: TRBV30
clone_size: -
cdr3_aa: CAGDRANTGELFF
cdr3_nt: TGTGCTGGGGACCGAGCGAACACCGGGGAGCTGTTTTTT

j_call: TRBJ2-7
d_call: -
v_call: TRBV11-2
clone_size: -
cdr3_aa: CASSFVRVEQYF
cdr3_nt: TGTGCCAGCAGCTTTGTGCGGGTCGAGCAGTACTTC

j_call: TRBJ2-5
d_call: -
v_call: TRBV11-3
clone_size: -
cdr3_aa: CASSPGADLQETQYF
cdr3_nt: TGTGCCAGCAGCCCCGGGGCCGATTTACAAGAGACCCAGTACTTC

j_call: TRBJ1-5
d_call: -
v_call: TRBV29-1
clone_size: -
cdr3_aa: CSVTEGNQPQHF
cdr3_nt: TGCAGCGTGACCGAGGGGAATCAGCCCCAGCATTTT

j_call: TRBJ2-1
d_call: -
v_call: TRBV18
clone_size: -
cdr3_aa: CASSPQPGDYNEQFF
cdr3_nt: TGTGCCAGCTCACCACAGCCGGGGGACTACAATGAGCAGTTCTTC

j_call: TRBJ2-7
d_call: -
v_call: TRBV19
clone_size: -
cdr3_aa: CASSIPGPYEQYF
cdr3_nt: TGTGCCAGTAGTATACCCGGCCCCTACGAGCAGTACTTC

j_call: TRBJ2-3
d_call: -
v_call: TRBV10-2
clone_size: -
cdr3_aa: CASSESRSAVFQGF
cdr3_nt: TGCGCCAGCAGTGAGTCCAGGTCAGCGGTGTTTCAGGGTTTT

j_call: TRBJ2-7
d_call: -
v_call: TRBV28
clone_size: -
cdr3_aa: CASSYYEQYF
cdr3_nt: TGTGCCAGCAGCTACTACGAGCAGTACTTC

j_call: TRBJ1-1
d_call: -
v_call: TRBV30
clone_size: -
cdr3_aa: CAWSLSMNTEAFF
cdr3_nt: TGTGCCTGGAGCCTATCAATGAACACTGAAGCTTTCTTT

j_call: TRBJ2-3
d_call: -
v_call: TRBV5-6
clone_size: -
cdr3_aa: CASTPTTTWSTDTQYF
cdr3_nt: TGTGCCAGCACCCCGACCACCACGTGGAGCACAGATACGCAGTATTTT

j_call: TRBJ2-5
d_call: -
v_call: TRBV24-1
clone_size: once
cdr3_aa: CATSDPTSQETQYF
cdr3_nt: TGTGCCACCAGTGACCCGACTTCTCAAGAGACCCAGTACTTC

j_call: TRBJ2-2
d_call: -
v_call: TRBV10-2
clone_size: -
cdr3_aa: CASSEPSSRVLTGELFF
cdr3_nt: TGCGCCAGCAGTGAGCCCTCCTCTAGAGTCCTTACCGGGGAGCTGTTTTTT

j_call: TRBJ2-5
d_call: TRBD2
v_call: TRBV12-5
clone_size: -
cdr3_aa: CASGLAGGPGQYF
cdr3_nt: TGTGCTAGTGGTTTGGCGGGGGGGCCGGGCCAGTACTTC

j_call: TRBJ2-7
d_call: -
v_call: TRBV11-2
clone_size: once
cdr3_aa: CASSRTSAEQYF
cdr3_nt: TGTGCCAGCAGCCGGACGTCGGCCGAGCAGTACTTC

j_call: TRBJ2-7
d_call: -
v_call: TRBV2
clone_size: few
cdr3_aa: CASSEVNREHEQYF
cdr3_nt: TGTGCCAGCAGTGAAGTGAACAGGGAACACGAGCAGTACTTC

j_call: TRBJ2-6
d_call: -
v_call: TRBV9
clone_size: few
cdr3_aa: CASSSSRGANVLTF
cdr3_nt: TGTGCCAGCAGTTCTTCTCGGGGGGCCAACGTCCTGACTTTC

j_call: TRBJ2-7
d_call: -
v_call: TRBV7-2
clone_size: -
cdr3_aa: CASSPRGQKTYEQYF
cdr3_nt: TGTGCCAGCAGCCCCCGAGGGCAGAAGACCTACGAGCAGTACTTC

j_call: TRBJ2-5
d_call: -
v_call: TRBV3-1/TRBV3-2
clone_size: -
cdr3_aa: CASSQDPRGETQYF
cdr3_nt: TGTGCCAGCAGCCAAGATCCTAGGGGAGAGACCCAGTACTTC

j_call: TRBJ2-1
d_call: -
v_call: TRBV2
clone_size: -
cdr3_aa: CASGLWDISNEQFF
cdr3_nt: TGTGCCAGCGGTCTGTGGGACATCAGCAATGAGCAGTTCTTC

j_call: TRBJ2-3
d_call: TRBD1
v_call: TRBV2
clone_size: -
cdr3_aa: CASSEGQGASTDTQYF
cdr3_nt: TGTGCCAGCAGTGAAGGGCAGGGGGCGAGCACAGATACGCAGTATTTT

j_call: TRBJ1-6
d_call: -
v_call: TRBV28
clone_size: -
cdr3_aa: CASSFGVNSPLHF
cdr3_nt: TGTGCCAGCAGTTTTGGGGTTAATTCACCCCTCCACTTT

j_call: TRBJ2-7
d_call: -
v_call: TRBV11-2
clone_size: -
cdr3_aa: CASSLDLTYEQYF
cdr3_nt: TGTGCCAGCAGCCTGGACTTAACCTACGAGCAGTACTTC

j_call: TRBJ1-1
d_call: -
v_call: TRBV19
clone_size: -
cdr3_aa: CASSQQGRSEAFF
cdr3_nt: TGTGCCAGTAGCCAACAAGGTCGGTCTGAAGCTTTCTTT

j_call: TRBJ1-2
d_call: TRBD1
v_call: TRBV5-1
clone_size: -
cdr3_aa: CASSWAGTGEGYGYTF
cdr3_nt: TGCGCCAGCAGCTGGGCCGGGACAGGGGAAGGCTATGGCTACACCTTC

j_call: TRBJ1-2
d_call: -
v_call: TRBV30
clone_size: few
cdr3_aa: CAWSVIGSYGYTF
cdr3_nt: TGTGCCTGGAGTGTAATAGGGTCCTATGGCTACACCTTC

j_call: TRBJ1-1
d_call: TRBD1
v_call: TRBV6-6
clone_size: -
cdr3_aa: CASSQGGHGEAFF
cdr3_nt: TGTGCCAGCAGTCAGGGGGGACACGGTGAAGCTTTCTTT

j_call: TRBJ2-5
d_call: -
v_call: TRBV3-1/TRBV3-2
clone_size: -
cdr3_aa: CASSQGSLSGTQYF
cdr3_nt: TGTGCCAGCAGCCAAGGTTCGTTATCGGGGACCCAGTACTTC

j_call: TRBJ1-2
d_call: TRBD1
v_call: TRBV11-2
clone_size: -
cdr3_aa: CASSLLGTGTYGYTF
cdr3_nt: TGTGCCAGCAGTCTGTTAGGGACAGGGACCTATGGCTACACCTTC

j_call: TRBJ2-7
d_call: TRBD1
v_call: TRBV27
clone_size: once
cdr3_aa: CASSPQGYYEQYF
cdr3_nt: TGTGCCAGCAGCCCACAGGGGTACTACGAGCAGTACTTC

j_call: TRBJ2-7
d_call: TRBD1
v_call: TRBV7-2
clone_size: -
cdr3_aa: CASSRDRGGYEQYF
cdr3_nt: TGTGCCAGCAGCCGCGACAGGGGTGGCTACGAGCAGTACTTC

j_call: TRBJ1-1
d_call: -
v_call: TRBV3-1/TRBV3-2
clone_size: -
cdr3_aa: CASSQTTGTTEAFF
cdr3_nt: TGTGCCAGCAGCCAAACCACAGGGACCACTGAAGCTTTCTTT

j_call: TRBJ1-4
d_call: TRBD1
v_call: TRBV12-5
clone_size: -
cdr3_aa: CASGPGTGKTNEKLFF
cdr3_nt: TGTGCTAGTGGACCCGGGACAGGGAAGACTAATGAAAAACTGTTTTTT

j_call: TRBJ1-3
d_call: -
v_call: TRBV30
clone_size: -
cdr3_aa: CAWRGGSGNTIYF
cdr3_nt: TGTGCCTGGAGAGGAGGTTCTGGAAACACCATATATTTT

j_call: TRBJ1-5
d_call: -
v_call: TRBV11-2
clone_size: once
cdr3_aa: CASSPRDSNQPQHF
cdr3_nt: TGTGCCAGCAGCCCTCGGGACAGCAATCAGCCCCAGCATTTT

j_call: TRBJ1-2
d_call: -
v_call: TRBV18
clone_size: -
cdr3_aa: CASSPQGPNYGYTF
cdr3_nt: TGTGCCAGCTCACCACAGGGGCCTAACTATGGCTACACCTTC

j_call: TRBJ1-5
d_call: -
v_call: TRBV5-6
clone_size: -
cdr3_aa: CASSKRTGRGNQPQHF
cdr3_nt: TGTGCCAGCAGCAAACGTACCGGAAGGGGCAATCAGCCCCAGCATTTT

j_call: TRBJ2-7
d_call: -
v_call: TRBV27
clone_size: -
cdr3_aa: CASGPGLAPYEQYF
cdr3_nt: TGTGCCAGCGGCCCTGGGTTAGCCCCCTACGAGCAGTACTTC

j_call: TRBJ1-5
d_call: -
v_call: TRBV7-2
clone_size: -
cdr3_aa: CASSLEVKPYSNQPQHF
cdr3_nt: TGTGCCAGCAGCTTAGAGGTGAAGCCATATAGCAATCAGCCCCAGCATTTT

j_call: TRBJ1-1
d_call: -
v_call: TRBV27
clone_size: -
cdr3_aa: CASSLRGSEAFF
cdr3_nt: TGTGCCAGCAGCCTCCGAGGGTCCGAAGCTTTCTTT

j_call: TRBJ2-2
d_call: -
v_call: TRBV14
clone_size: -
cdr3_aa: CASSQLVLNTGELFF
cdr3_nt: TGTGCCAGCAGCCAACTGGTTCTTAACACCGGGGAGCTGTTTTTT

j_call: TRBJ2-3
d_call: -
v_call: TRBV7-8
clone_size: -
cdr3_aa: CASSPERSDTQYF
cdr3_nt: TGTGCCAGCAGCCCCGAGAGGTCAGATACGCAGTATTTT

j_call: TRBJ2-7
d_call: -
v_call: TRBV11-2
clone_size: -
cdr3_aa: CASSLGAGALYEQYF
cdr3_nt: TGTGCCAGCAGCTTAGGGGCGGGGGCTCTCTACGAGCAGTACTTC

j_call: TRBJ1-1
d_call: -
v_call: TRBV9
clone_size: -
cdr3_aa: CASSVGVGWGTEAFF
cdr3_nt: TGTGCCAGCAGCGTAGGGGTGGGCTGGGGAACTGAAGCTTTCTTT